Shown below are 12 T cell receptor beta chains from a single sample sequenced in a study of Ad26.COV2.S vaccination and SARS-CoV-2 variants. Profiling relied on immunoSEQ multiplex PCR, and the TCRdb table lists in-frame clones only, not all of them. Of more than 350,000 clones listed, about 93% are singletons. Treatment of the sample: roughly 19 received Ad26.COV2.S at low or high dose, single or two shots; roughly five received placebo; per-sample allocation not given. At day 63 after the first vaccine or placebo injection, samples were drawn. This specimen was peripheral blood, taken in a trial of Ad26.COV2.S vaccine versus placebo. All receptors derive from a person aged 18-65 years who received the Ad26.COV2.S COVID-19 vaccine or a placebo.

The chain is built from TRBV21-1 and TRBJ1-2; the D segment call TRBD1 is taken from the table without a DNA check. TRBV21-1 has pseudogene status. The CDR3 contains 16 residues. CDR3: CASSKRQGELEDGYTF. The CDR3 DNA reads TGTGCCAGCAGCAAACGACAAGGGGAATTGGAAGATGGCTACACCTTC.

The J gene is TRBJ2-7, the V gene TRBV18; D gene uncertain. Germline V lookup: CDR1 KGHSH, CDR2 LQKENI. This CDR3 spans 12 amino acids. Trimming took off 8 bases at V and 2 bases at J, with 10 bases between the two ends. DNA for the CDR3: TGTGCCAGCACTACGGGTACCTACGAGCAGTACTTC. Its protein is CASTTGTYEQYF.

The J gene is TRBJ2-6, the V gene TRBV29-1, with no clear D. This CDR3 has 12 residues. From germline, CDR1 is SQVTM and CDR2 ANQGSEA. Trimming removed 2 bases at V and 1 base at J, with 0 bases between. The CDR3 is CSVESGANVLTF. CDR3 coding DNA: TGCAGCGTTGAATCTGGGGCCAACGTCCTGACTTTC. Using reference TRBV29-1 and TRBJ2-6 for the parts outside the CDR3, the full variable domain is SAVISQKPSRDICQRGTSLTIQCQVDSQVTMMFWYRQQPGQSLTLIATANQGSEATYESGFVIDKFPISRPNLTFSTLTVSNMSPEDSSIYLCSVESGANVLTFGAGSRLTVL.

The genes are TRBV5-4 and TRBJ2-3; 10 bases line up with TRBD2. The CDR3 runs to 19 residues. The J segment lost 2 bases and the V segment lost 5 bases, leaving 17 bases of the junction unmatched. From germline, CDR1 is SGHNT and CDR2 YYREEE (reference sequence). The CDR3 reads CASRPTGSSGRVYTDTQYF. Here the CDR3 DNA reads TGTGCCAGCAGACCCACAGGGTCCAGCGGGAGGGTCTACACAGATACGCAGTATTTT. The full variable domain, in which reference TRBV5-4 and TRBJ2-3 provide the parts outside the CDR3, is ETGVTQSPTHLIKTRGQQVTLRCSSQSGHNTVSWYQQALGQGPQFIFQYYREEENGRGNFPPRFSGLQFPNYSSELNVNALELDDSALYLCASRPTGSSGRVYTDTQYFGPGTRLTVL.

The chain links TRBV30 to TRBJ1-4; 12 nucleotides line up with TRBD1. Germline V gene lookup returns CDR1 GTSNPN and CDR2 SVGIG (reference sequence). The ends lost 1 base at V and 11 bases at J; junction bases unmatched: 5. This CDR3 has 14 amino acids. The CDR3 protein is CAWSDGTGGRKLFF. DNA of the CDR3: TGTGCCTGGAGTGATGGGACAGGGGGCAGGAAACTGTTTTTT. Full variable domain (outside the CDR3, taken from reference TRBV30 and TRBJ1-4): SQTIHQWPATLVQPVGSPLSLECTVEGTSNPNLYWYRQAAGRGLQLLFYSVGIGQISSEVPQNLSASRPQDRQFILSSKKLLLSDSGFYLCAWSDGTGGRKLFFGSGTQLSVL.

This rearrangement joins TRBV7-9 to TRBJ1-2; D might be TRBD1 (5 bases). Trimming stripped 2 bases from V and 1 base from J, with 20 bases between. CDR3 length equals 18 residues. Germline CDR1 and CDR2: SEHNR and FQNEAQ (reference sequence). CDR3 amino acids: CASSLPLGRGLNNYGYTF. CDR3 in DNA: TGTGCCAGCAGCTTACCGTTGGGTAGGGGTCTGAATAACTATGGCTACACCTTC.

The CDR3 spells CASSSSSGIYEQFF. CDR3 coding DNA: TGTGCCAGCAGCTCCTCTAGCGGGATCTATGAGCAGTTCTTC. The rearrangement joins TRBV7-9 to TRBJ2-1; TRBD2 matches 9 bases. V gave up 4 bases and J gave up 8 bases; unmatched junction bases: 6. The CDR3 consists of 14 residues. Germline CDR1 SEHNR, CDR2 FQNEAQ (reference sequence).

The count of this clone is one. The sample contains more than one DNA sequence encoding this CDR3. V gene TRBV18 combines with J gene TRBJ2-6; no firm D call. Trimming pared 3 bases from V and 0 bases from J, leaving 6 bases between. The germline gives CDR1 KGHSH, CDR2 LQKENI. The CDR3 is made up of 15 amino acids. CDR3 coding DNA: TGTGCCAGCTCACCGACGGGCTCTGGGGCCAACGTCCTGACTTTC. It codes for CASSPTGSGANVLTF.

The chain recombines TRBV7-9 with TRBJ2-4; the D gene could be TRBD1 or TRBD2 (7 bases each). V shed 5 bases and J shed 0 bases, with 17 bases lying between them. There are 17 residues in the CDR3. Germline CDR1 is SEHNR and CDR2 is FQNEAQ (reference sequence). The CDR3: CASSHREGQIAKNIQYF. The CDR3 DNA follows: TGTGCCAGCAGCCATAGGGAGGGACAGATAGCCAAAAACATTCAGTACTTC.

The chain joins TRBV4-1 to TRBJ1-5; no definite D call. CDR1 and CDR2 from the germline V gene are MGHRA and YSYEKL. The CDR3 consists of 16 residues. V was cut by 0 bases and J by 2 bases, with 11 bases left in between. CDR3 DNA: TGCGCCAGCAGCCAAGATAAACAGTTGGGCAATCAGCCCCAGCATTTT. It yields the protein CASSQDKQLGNQPQHF.

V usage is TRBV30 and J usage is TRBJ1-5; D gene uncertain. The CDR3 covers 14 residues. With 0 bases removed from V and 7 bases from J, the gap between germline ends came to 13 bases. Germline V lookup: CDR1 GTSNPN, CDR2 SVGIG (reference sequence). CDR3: CAWSVAGIGQPQHF. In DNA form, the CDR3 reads TGTGCCTGGAGTGTAGCGGGGATTGGGCAGCCCCAGCATTTT.

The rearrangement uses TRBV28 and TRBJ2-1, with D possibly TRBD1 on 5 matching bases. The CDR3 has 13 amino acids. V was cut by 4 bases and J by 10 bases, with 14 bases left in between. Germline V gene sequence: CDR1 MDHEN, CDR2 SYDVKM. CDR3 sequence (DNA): TGTGCCAGCAGTTCGCTACAGGATCGGGAGCAGTTCTTC. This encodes CASSSLQDREQFF.